Here is one T cell receptor (beta chain) with its context. Its target is not known. Produced via immunoSEQ multiplex PCR; TCRdb's table is partial and in-frame only. The table records about 64,000 clones, about four fifths of them present only once. The entry originates in a study of OX40 agonist ivuxolimab in advanced cancers. Study outcomes and limitations: At doses 0.1 to 3.0 mg/kg, CD4+ and CD8+ clones expanded.

This CDR3 has 11 amino acids. Germline CDR1 and CDR2: DFQATT and SNEGSKA (reference sequence). The V and J genes are TRBV20-1 and TRBJ1-1, with D perhaps matching TRBD1 (6 bases). Sequencing was performed on CD4+ or CD8+ T cells sorted from blood, taken in a trial of the OX40 agonist ivuxolimab. This receptor was obtained from an adult with an advanced solid tumor such as melanoma, head and neck, liver or kidney cancer. CDR3 residues: CRAGDNTEAFF. The CDR3 nucleotides are TGCAGGGCAGGGGATAACACTGAAGCTTTCTTT.